One and the same sample provided the 20 T cell receptor beta chains below, sequenced in a study of CD8 T cells in Susac syndrome. An input of 0.5 to 1 ug of RNA was subjected to reverse transcription using random hexamers. TCRdb re-called the immunoSEQ multiplex PCR reads with MiXCR, one entry per CDR3 protein. The data contain a few hundred thousand distinct CDR3 sequences, approximately 85% of them singletons. Specimen: CD8+ T cells from PBMCs. Every receptor here comes from a human donor with multiple sclerosis.

This clonotype appeared once. The genes are TRBV10-1 and TRBJ2-1; TRBD2 aligns across 7 bases. J gave up 6 bases and V 2 bases, and 4 bases lay outside the gene matches. The length of the CDR3 is 14 residues. The V gene's germline CDR1 is WNHNN and CDR2 SYGVQD (reference sequence). CDR3 in amino acids: CASSELAETNEQFF. DNA for the CDR3: TGCGCCAGCAGTGAGCTAGCGGAGACCAATGAGCAGTTCTTC.

The chain links TRBV3-1 to TRBJ2-7; D gene ambiguous. Trimming pared 4 bases from V and 0 bases from J, leaving 7 bases between. Germline-derived CDR1 and CDR2 are LGHDT and YNNKEL (reference sequence). This CDR3 region has 13 residues. The CDR3 region is CASSPEVSYEQYF. For the CDR3, the DNA is TGTGCCAGCAGCCCCGAAGTCTCCTACGAGCAGTACTTC.

The CDR3 coding sequence is TGTGCCAGCAGTTTTTTGCCGGGCTTCGAGGTGGGAGCTTTCTTT. Amino acid sequence: CASSFLPGFEVGAFF. The rearrangement joins TRBV28 to TRBJ1-1; D is unresolved. The length of the CDR3 is 15 residues. Trimming took 3 bases from V and 10 from J, leaving 21 bases between them. CDR1 is MDHEN, CDR2 SYDVKM, per germline.

With regard to this clonotype: Its ends do not fully match the called genes, so a read error is possible. The chain links TRBV10-3 to TRBJ1-5; no firm D call. Germline values: CDR1 ENHRY, CDR2 SYGVKD. This CDR3 spans 14 amino acids. CDR3 in amino acids: CAISESSDLAPHHF. CDR3 sequence (DNA): TGTGCCATCAGTGAGTCGTCCGACCTGGCGCCCCACCATTTT.

The chain employs TRBV29-1 and TRBJ2-1, with TRBD2 matching 7 bases. Germline lookup yields CDR1 SQVTM and CDR2 ANQGSEA. V gave up 7 bases and J gave up 0 bases; unmatched junction bases: 15. The length of the CDR3 is 17 residues. The CDR3 loop is CSGERSSGYSSYNEQFF. The CDR3 DNA reads as TGCAGCGGAGAAAGGTCTAGCGGTTATAGCTCCTACAATGAGCAGTTCTTC.

The chain combines TRBV2 with TRBJ1-2, with a tentative D call TRBD1 (5 bases). V lost 11 bases and J 6 bases, leaving 13 bases between the germline ends. This CDR3 contains 11 residues. Germline assignment: CDR1 SNHLY and CDR2 FYNNEI. The CDR3 DNA reads as TGTGCCCCTAAGGGGCTCGATGGCTACACCTTC. Protein: CAPKGLDGYTF.

This chain uses TRBV15 with TRBJ2-5, with 9 bases aligning to TRBD1. The CDR3 has 15 amino acids. Germline CDR1 LNHNV, CDR2 YYDKDF (reference sequence). V shed 5 bases, J shed 4 bases, and the junction held 8 bases outside the gene matches. CDR3: CATSGHYRGRETQYF. CDR3 in DNA: TGTGCCACCAGCGGGCACTACAGGGGGCGAGAGACCCAGTACTTC. The full variable domain, its missing parts supplied by reference TRBV15 and TRBJ2-5, is DAMVIQNPRYQVTQFGKPVTLSCSQTLNHNVMYWYQQKSSQAPKLLFHYYDKDFNNEADTPDNFQSRRPNTSFCFLDIRSPGLGDTAMYLCATSGHYRGRETQYFGPGTRLLVL.

The chain combines TRBV9 with TRBJ1-2, with TRBD1 as a possible D gene (5 bases). The CDR3 runs 15 residues. Germline CDR1 reads SGDLS; CDR2 reads YYNGEE. V lost 0 bases and J 4 bases, leaving 13 bases between the germline ends. The CDR3 region has the DNA TGTGCCAGCAGCGTAGAAGCAGGGCCCTTCTATGGCTACACCTTC. This translates into CASSVEAGPFYGYTF.

The V gene is TRBV9, the J gene TRBJ2-1; maybe TRBD2 (6 bases). The V gene's germline CDR1 is SGDLS and CDR2 YYNGEE. The CDR3 loop spans 14 amino acids. The germline V and J ends were trimmed by 4 bases and 8 bases, with 16 bases remaining between them. The CDR3 sequence: CASSPLLGSDEQFF. In nucleotides, the CDR3 is TGTGCCAGCAGCCCCCTCCTCGGGAGCGATGAGCAGTTCTTC.

In its sample, this clonotype was seen once. This sequence joins TRBV28 and TRBJ1-2; D might be TRBD1 (5 bases). V shed 2 bases and J shed 6 bases, with 16 bases lying between them. The CDR3 has 15 residues. Germline loops: CDR1 MDHEN, CDR2 SYDVKM. The CDR3: CASSLASWGVDGYTF. As DNA, the CDR3 is TGTGCCAGCAGTTTAGCCTCCTGGGGGGTAGATGGCTACACCTTC.

The chain carries TRBV5-8 and TRBJ1-5; D is undetermined. This CDR3 comprises 17 residues. V was shortened by 2 bases and J by 3 bases, with 18 bases between the two germline ends. CDR1 and CDR2 from the germline V gene are SGHTS and YDEGEE. This CDR3 reads CASSFTPLFRTNQPQHF. CDR3 in DNA: TGTGCCAGCAGCTTTACCCCCCTTTTCCGTACCAATCAGCCCCAGCATTTT.

The rearrangement joins TRBV5-4 to TRBJ2-5, with 9 positions matching TRBD2. This CDR3 contains 15 residues. V dropped 3 bases and J dropped 3; count of bases not matched to a gene: 6. Germline V gene lookup returns CDR1 SGHNT and CDR2 YYREEE (reference sequence). In DNA form, the CDR3 reads TGTGCCAGCAGCTCCAGACTAGCGGCTGAAGAGACCCAGTACTTC. Its protein product is CASSSRLAAEETQYF.

The chain employs TRBV7-6 and TRBJ2-2, with 8 bases identical to TRBD1. Germline V CDR1 and CDR2: SGHVS, FNYEAQ. V lost 2 bases to trimming and J lost 6 bases; unmatched junction nucleotides: 8. The CDR3 runs 16 residues. The CDR3 DNA reads TGTGCCAGCAGCTTATCGATACAGGGGGAAGCCGGGGAGCTGTTTTTT. This gives the protein CASSLSIQGEAGELFF.

V and J are TRBV6-5 and TRBJ2-1; 8 nucleotides line up with TRBD2. This CDR3 contains 15 residues. The J segment lost 3 bases and the V segment lost 5 bases, leaving 6 bases of the junction unmatched. CDR1 MNHEY and CDR2 SVGAGI come from the germline V gene. The CDR3 spells CASSPGTRLYNEQFF. CDR3 coding DNA: TGTGCCAGCAGTCCCGGGACTAGACTCTACAATGAGCAGTTCTTC.

The CDR3 bases are TGTGCCAGCAGTCACGGGACTAGCGGAGAGCAAGAGACCCAGTACTTC. As protein: CASSHGTSGEQETQYF. The gene calls are TRBV28 and TRBJ2-5; 11 nucleotides agree with TRBD2. V was pared by 5 bases and J by 2 bases, with 7 bases of the junction left unmatched. Per germline, CDR1 MDHEN and CDR2 SYDVKM. The CDR3 is 16 amino acids.

V and J are TRBV24-1 and TRBJ2-1, with 10 bases identical to TRBD1. Losses at the gene ends were 7 bases for V and 6 bases for J; bases not matched to a gene: 8. The CDR3 has 15 amino acids. Germline CDR1 reads KGHDR; CDR2 reads SFDVKD. The CDR3 sequence is CATRETGGLSNEQFF. CDR3 sequence (DNA): TGTGCCACCAGAGAGACAGGGGGCTTATCCAATGAGCAGTTCTTC.

This clonotype occurred once. The chain recombines TRBV28 with TRBJ1-4, with D possibly TRBD1 on 6 matching bases. CDR1 and CDR2 (germline): MDHEN, SYDVKM. Trimming removed 2 bases from V and 8 bases from J, with 21 bases in between. The CDR3 runs 17 residues. The CDR3 DNA follows: TGTGCCAGCAGTTTAGAAGGGGAGGGGGGAGTCGGCGAAAAACTGTTTTTT. Its protein product is CASSLEGEGGVGEKLFF.

This clonotype was found a few times. The chain joins TRBV11-2 to TRBJ2-7, with D possibly being TRBD2 (6 bases). CDR3 length equals 16 residues. Between the trimmed V and J ends, which lost 3 bases and 0 bases, there was a span of 15 bases. Germline CDR1 is SGHAT and CDR2 is FQNNGV. The DNA for the CDR3 is TGTGCCAGCAGCTTGGTAAGCGGGTACCTCTCCTACGAGCAGTACTTC. This gives the protein CASSLVSGYLSYEQYF.

This chain uses TRBV7-9 with TRBJ1-5; D call uncertain. This CDR3 has 16 amino acids. V was cut by 4 bases and J by 5 bases, with 18 bases left in between. The germline V gene has CDR1 SEHNR and CDR2 FQNEAQ (reference sequence). CDR3 DNA sequence: TGTGCCAGCAGCTCCGGAGCGGCACGCGTCGATCAGCCCCAGCATTTT. This encodes CASSSGAARVDQPQHF.

V is TRBV24-1 and J is TRBJ2-2, with D perhaps TRBD1 (6 bases). Per the germline V gene, CDR1 is KGHDR and CDR2 is SFDVKD. V shed 7 bases and J shed 9 bases, with 14 bases lying between them. This CDR3 has 13 amino acids. The CDR3 spells CATSWSTGRELFF. In DNA, the CDR3 is TGTGCCACCAGCTGGTCGACAGGCCGGGAGCTGTTTTTT.